This is a list of T cell receptor beta chains from one sample in a study of T cell responses to AZD1222 COVID-19 vaccine. The method was immunoSEQ multiplex PCR; TCRdb's version includes in-frame clones alone and lacks a portion of them. The sample lists around 140,000 clones, 93% occurring once. This specimen was peripheral blood, taken after recovery from COVID-19. The source is an adult who had recovered from COVID-19. Each CDR3 is given with its conserved first and last residue. Each record gives: J gene, clone size, D gene, V gene, CDR3 DNA, CDR3 protein. A D gene is named only where the DNA matches it firmly. Clone size, where shown, is once, few, many, or a class for clones that have expanded.

>TRBJ2-6|NA|NA|TRBV2
TGTGCCAGCAGTGACGGGTACTCTGGGGCCAACGTCCTGACTTTC
CASSDGYSGANVLTF
>TRBJ2-1|NA|NA|TRBV28
TGTGCCAGCAGTTCCCATCTAGCGCCAGACAATGAGCAGTTCTTC
CASSSHLAPDNEQFF
>TRBJ2-1|NA|TRBD2|TRBV27
TGTGCCAGCAGTCCTAGCGGGCCCTTTCCCAATGAGCAGTTCTTC
CASSPSGPFPNEQFF
>TRBJ2-1|NA|NA|TRBV5-1
TGCGCCAGCAACAACCGGAGCTCCTACAATGAGCAGTTCTTC
CASNNRSSYNEQFF
>TRBJ2-7|NA|TRBD2|TRBV6-6
TGTGCCAGCAGTACACCGGGACTAGCGGACTCCTACGAGCAGTACTTC
CASSTPGLADSYEQYF
>TRBJ2-5|NA|TRBD1|TRBV7-9
TGTGCCAGCAGCTCACTACCAGGGGGTCAGGAGACCCAGTACTTC
CASSSLPGGQETQYF
>TRBJ2-7|NA|TRBD1|TRBV5-1
TGCGCCAGCAGCCTCGGGACAGGGGAGGGCTACGAGCAGTACTTC
CASSLGTGEGYEQYF
>TRBJ2-1|NA|NA|TRBV27
TGTGCCAGCAGTGCACCGGGACGCCTATTTGGGGAGCAGTTCTTC
CASSAPGRLFGEQFF
>TRBJ2-7|NA|NA|TRBV27
TGTGCCAGCCGCCCCCCGATATGGCAGTACTTC
CASRPPIWQYF
>TRBJ2-7|NA|TRBD1|TRBV2
TGTGCCAGCGGTATCCCGGGACAGGGGGGAAGGGGCGGGAGCACCCACGAGCAGTACTTC
CASGIPGQGGRGGSTHEQYF
>TRBJ2-5|NA|NA|TRBV7-2
TGTGCCAGCAGCTTTCAGGGGCAAGAGACCCAGTACTTC
CASSFQGQETQYF
>TRBJ2-5|NA|NA|TRBV9
TGTGCCAGCAGCGTGGCTGAGGGCCCATCTTGGCAAGAGACCCAGTACTTC
CASSVAEGPSWQETQYF
>TRBJ1-1|NA|NA|TRBV3-1/TRBV3-2
TGTGCCAGCAGCCGGATGGGGGCGGACACTGAAGCTTTCTTT
CASSRMGADTEAFF
>TRBJ1-3|NA|NA|TRBV20-1
TGCAGTCTTTATTCGGAAAACACCATATATTTT
CSLYSENTIYF
>TRBJ2-6|NA|NA|TRBV9
TGTGCCAGCAGCGTTCAGGGAACGCTTGTCTCTGGGGCCAACGTCCTGACTTTC
CASSVQGTLVSGANVLTF
>TRBJ2-3|NA|TRBD2|TRBV2
TGTGCCAGCAGTGAAAGGACTAGCCCTAGCACAGATACGCAGTATTTT
CASSERTSPSTDTQYF
>TRBJ2-2|NA|NA|TRBV2
TGTGCCAGCGGACGACCCTCGAACACCGGGGAGCTGTTTTTT
CASGRPSNTGELFF
>TRBJ1-4|NA|NA|TRBV4-1
TGCGCCAGCTCACTTAGACAGGCAACTAATGAAAAACTGTTTTTT
CASSLRQATNEKLFF
>TRBJ2-2|NA|TRBD1|TRBV6-5
TGTGCCAGCACGTTGACAGGGACCACCGGGGAGCTGTTTTTT
CASTLTGTTGELFF
>TRBJ1-2|NA|TRBD1|TRBV5-1
TGCGCCAGCAGCTTTATAACAGGGGGCTATGGCTACACCTTC
CASSFITGGYGYTF
>TRBJ1-1|NA|NA|TRBV6-5
TGTGCCAGCAGTTACTCGAACGGTTACACTGAAGCTTTCTTT
CASSYSNGYTEAFF
>TRBJ2-2|NA|NA|TRBV5-4
TGTGCCAGCAGCCTTCCCTCCCGGGGTACCGGCGGGGAGCTGTTTTTT
CASSLPSRGTGGELFF
>TRBJ2-1|NA|NA|TRBV6-5
TGTGCCAGCAGCCTCCGCCCCTATAATGAGCAGTTCTTC
CASSLRPYNEQFF
>TRBJ2-3|NA|NA|TRBV6-5
TGTGCCAGCAGGAAAGACAGAACTAGCACAGATACGCAGTATTTT
CASRKDRTSTDTQYF
>TRBJ2-7|NA|TRBD2|TRBV4-2
TGTGCCAGCAGCAGTTCTGCTAGCGGAACCTACGAGCAGTACTTC
CASSSSASGTYEQYF
>TRBJ1-1|NA|NA|TRBV6-1
TGTGCCAGCAGTGACAGGGGCCGAGCTTTCTTT
CASSDRGRAFF
>TRBJ1-1|NA|NA|TRBV27
TGTGCCAGCAGTCCCTTCGGGGGTAGGACTGAAGCTTTCTTT
CASSPFGGRTEAFF
>TRBJ1-5|NA|NA|TRBV28
TGTGCCAGCAGTTTTGGGCTTACAGCAAATCAGCCCCAGCATTTT
CASSFGLTANQPQHF
>TRBJ1-1|NA|NA|TRBV29-1
TGCAGCGTCATGACAGGCCCGACGACTGAAGCTTTCTTT
CSVMTGPTTEAFF
>TRBJ2-7|once|NA|TRBV7-9
TGTGCCAGCAGGAGTCAAAGCTACGAGCAGTACTTC
CASRSQSYEQYF
>TRBJ2-2|NA|NA|TRBV28
TGTGCCAGCCTTAGGGACCTTAACACCGGGGAGCTGTTTTTT
CASLRDLNTGELFF
>TRBJ1-5|NA|NA|TRBV28
TGTGCCAGCAGTTCCACCGGGCCTCTGAGGGGAAATCAGCCCCAGCATTTT
CASSSTGPLRGNQPQHF
>TRBJ1-2|NA|NA|TRBV5-4
TGTGCCAGCAGCGAGAGCCCGGCGGGCTACACCTTC
CASSESPAGYTF
>TRBJ2-2|NA|TRBD1|TRBV7-9
TGTGCCAGCAGCACAAGGGACAGGGGGGGAGACCCGAACACCGGGGAGCTGTTTTTT
CASSTRDRGGDPNTGELFF
>TRBJ2-5|NA|NA|TRBV11-2
TGTGCCAGCAGCTTAGAATTATCGTCCCCCCTTGGGACCCAGTACTTC
CASSLELSSPLGTQYF
>TRBJ1-3|NA|NA|TRBV5-6
TGTGCCAGCAGCTTGGGCAGTTCTGGAAACACCATATATTTT
CASSLGSSGNTIYF
>TRBJ2-2|NA|NA|TRBV2
TGTGCCAGCTGGAGAGTGGACACCGGGGAGCTGTTTTTT
CASWRVDTGELFF
>TRBJ2-3|NA|NA|TRBV18
TGTGCCAGCCAACAGGGAACTACAGATACGCAGTATTTT
CASQQGTTDTQYF
>TRBJ2-7|NA|TRBD1|TRBV18
TGTGCCAGCTCACCGGACAGGGCCAACTACGAGCAGTACTTC
CASSPDRANYEQYF
>TRBJ2-7|NA|NA|TRBV19
TGTGCCAGTAGTATAGACAGGGAGCGATCCTACGAGCAGTACTTC
CASSIDRERSYEQYF
>TRBJ2-7|few|NA|TRBV5-6
TGTGCCAGCAGCCCCGCGAAGGGCTACGAGCAGTACTTC
CASSPAKGYEQYF
>TRBJ1-1|NA|NA|TRBV30
TGTGCCTGGAGTGTTAATCTGGGCACTGAAGCTTTCTTT
CAWSVNLGTEAFF
>TRBJ2-1|NA|NA|TRBV28
TGTGCCAGCAGCCCCTCCCGCGGCCGGATCTTCTTC
CASSPSRGRIFF
>TRBJ2-7|NA|NA|TRBV30
TGTGCCTGGAGTGTAAGGCGCGGATCTTCCTACGAGCAGTACTTC
CAWSVRRGSSYEQYF
>TRBJ1-5|NA|NA|TRBV5-5
TGTGCCAGCAGCTTGTTGGAAGGGGGGAATCAGCCCCAGCATTTT
CASSLLEGGNQPQHF
>TRBJ2-3|NA|NA|TRBV10-1
TGCGCCAGCAGTGAGTCCGGACGAACGGATACGCAGTATTTT
CASSESGRTDTQYF
>TRBJ2-3|NA|TRBD2|TRBV7-6
TGTGCCAGCAGCCTGACTAGCGGGAGGGACGGAGATACGCAGTATTTT
CASSLTSGRDGDTQYF
>TRBJ1-1|once|TRBD1|TRBV27
TGTGCCAGCAGTCCAAGACAGGGGGCGAGAGCTGAAGCTTTCTTT
CASSPRQGARAEAFF
>TRBJ1-6|NA|NA|TRBV30
TGTGCCTGGAGGGGCGACAGCTCCTATAATTCACCCCTCCACTTT
CAWRGDSSYNSPLHF
>TRBJ2-1|NA|TRBD2|TRBV5-8
TGTGCCAGCAGCTTTGGCAGCGGGAGGGCCTTAGGCTCCTACAATGAGCAGTTCTTC
CASSFGSGRALGSYNEQFF
>TRBJ2-7|NA|TRBD2|TRBV5-1
TGCGCCAGCAGCCCCACTTCAGCGGGAGGCTACGAGCAGTACTTC
CASSPTSAGGYEQYF
>TRBJ2-5|NA|NA|TRBV19
TGTGCCAGTAGTCAGATACCGGGGAGGGGGTCCCAAGAGACCCAGTACTTC
CASSQIPGRGSQETQYF